What follows are 10 T cell receptor beta chains derived from one specimen sequenced in a study of vaccination effects on CD4 cells after COVID-19. Before any sequencing was done, the ViraFEST assay used viral peptide pools to expand antigen-specific CD4+ T cells. Subsequent to a culture period of about ten days, CD4+ T cells were isolated. All vaccine recipients tested negative for nucleocapsid antibodies and had never contracted SARS-CoV-2 infection. What these receptors recognize is not known. Clones were sequenced by immunoSEQ multiplex PCR, and TCRdb holds only the in-frame ones, with some missing. Of 67,000 or so clones listed, roughly 70% are singletons. The source was CD4+ T cells from PBMCs cultured with HCoV-OC43 spike peptides, collected before COVID-19 vaccination. As for subset: HCoV-OC43 spike overlapping peptide pool stimulation. Source of these receptors: a human donor who received a COVID-19 vaccine.

CDR3 sequence: CASSLNRGNTEAFF. For the CDR3, the DNA is TGTGCCAGCAGCTTGAACAGGGGCAACACTGAAGCTTTCTTT. J is TRBJ1-1 and V is TRBV7-9; 7 nucleotides line up with TRBD1. The CDR3 totals 14 residues. V shed 3 bases and J 2 bases; nucleotides not matched to a gene: 3. In germline, CDR1 is SEHNR, CDR2 FQNEAQ (reference sequence). Drawing the rest from reference TRBV7-9 and TRBJ1-1, the complete variable domain is DTGVSQNPRHKITKRGQNVTFRCDPISEHNRLYWYRQTLGQGPEFLTYFQNEAQLEKSRLLSDRFSAERPKGSFSTLEIQRTEQGDSAMYLCASSLNRGNTEAFFGQGTRLTVV.

The chain employs TRBV2 and TRBJ1-3; TRBD1 might be the D (5 bases). V was clipped by 7 bases and J by 0 bases, with 16 bases between them. CDR3 size: 16 residues. The germline CDR1 and CDR2 sequences are SNHLY and FYNNEI. The CDR3 sequence: CASNRGRTSSGNTIYF. The CDR3 bases are TGTGCCAGCAATCGGGGCAGGACAAGCTCTGGAAACACCATATATTTT.

The CDR3 is CASSPFMNTEAFF. The DNA of the CDR3 is TGCGCCAGCAGCCCATTTATGAACACTGAAGCTTTCTTT. V is TRBV5-1 and J is TRBJ1-1; the D is unclear. V gave up 4 bases and J gave up 0 bases, with 7 bases separating them. CDR3 size: 13 residues. CDR1 is SGHRS and CDR2 is YFSETQ in the germline V gene.

The chain employs TRBV19 and TRBJ2-1; D not certain. The CDR3 spans 15 residues. V lost 3 bases, J lost 5 bases, and 14 bases lay in between. Germline V lookup: CDR1 LNHDA, CDR2 SQIVND (reference sequence). The DNA for the CDR3 is TGTGCCAGTAGTATGCGAACCGACTGGGACAATGAGCAGTTCTTC. This translates into CASSMRTDWDNEQFF.

The rearrangement uses TRBV19 and TRBJ1-5, with a tentative D call TRBD1 (6 bases). This CDR3 region has 14 residues. Per the germline V gene, CDR1 is LNHDA and CDR2 is SQIVND (reference sequence). Between the trimmed V and J ends, which lost 3 bases and 3 bases, there was a span of 9 bases. Here the CDR3 reads CASSMRTDNQPQHF. DNA of the CDR3: TGTGCCAGTAGTATGAGGACAGACAATCAGCCCCAGCATTTT.

This chain joins TRBV27 and TRBJ1-1, with no clear D. CDR1 is MNHEY and CDR2 is SMNVEV in the germline V gene (reference sequence). The CDR3 runs 14 residues. Trimming removed 2 bases from V and 3 bases from J, with 10 bases in between. The CDR3 spells CASSLGNRYTEAFF. CDR3 sequence (DNA): TGTGCCAGCAGTTTAGGGAATAGGTACACTGAAGCTTTCTTT.

The chain couples TRBV24-1 to TRBJ2-3; perhaps TRBD2 as D (5 bases). The V gene lost 8 bases and the J gene lost 5 bases, with 22 bases spanning the gap. Germline CDR1 and CDR2: KGHDR and SFDVKD. CDR3 size: 16 residues. CDR3 in DNA: TGTGCCACCAATTTCGCAATCGGGGTTTCCAAAGATACGCAGTATTTT. Residues: CATNFAIGVSKDTQYF.

Written as DNA, the CDR3 is TGCGCCAGCAGCTGGTACCCAAGTGCAACTAATGAAAAACTGTTTTTT. Protein product: CASSWYPSATNEKLFF. The chain links TRBV5-1 to TRBJ1-4; D ambiguous. The germline V gene encodes CDR1 SGHRS and CDR2 YFSETQ. The CDR3 has 16 residues. Trimming took off 3 bases at V and 0 bases at J, with 12 bases between the two ends.

This clone turned up a few times. The rearrangement joins TRBV6-5 to TRBJ2-1, with D perhaps TRBD1 or TRBD2 (6 bases each). In germline, CDR1 is MNHEY, CDR2 SVGAGI. CDR3 length: 14 amino acids. Trimming stripped 4 bases from V and 4 bases from J, with 11 bases between. The CDR3 protein is CASSFRGGYNEQFF. The DNA for the CDR3 is TGTGCCAGCAGTTTCAGGGGAGGATACAATGAGCAGTTCTTC.

This clone has more than one count but fewer than ten. CDR3 amino acids: CASSGREASQPQHF. The CDR3 DNA follows: TGTGCCAGCAGTGGACGGGAAGCCAGTCAGCCCCAGCATTTT. The genes are TRBV2 and TRBJ1-5; D is ambiguous. Trimming took 4 bases from V and 6 from J, leaving 13 bases between them. CDR1 is SNHLY, CDR2 FYNNEI, per germline. The CDR3 loop spans 14 amino acids.